This T cell receptor beta chain derives from a study of blood T cells in healthy people across ages. As for the study in general: Capturing about one barcoded beta molecule per two T cells was achieved by template switching.

Using a J-beta primer mix together with a sample-barcoded 5' primer, a second PCR was run for roughly 6 to 11 cycles. One entry per CDR3 protein results from TCRdb running MiXCR on the 5' RACE reads. The sample contains about 1.6 million distinct CDR3 sequences, around 36% of which appear only once. Broader study findings: Unsorted PBMCs blocked a conclusive comparison of naive and antigen-experienced cells. The study found more naive CD4+ cells and higher diversity in long-lived than aged donors.

V lost 7 bases to trimming and J lost 1 base, with 8 bases between them. In germline, CDR1 is LGHDT, CDR2 YNNKEL (reference sequence). CDR3 size: 12 residues. This clonotype was seen a few times. The antigen is undetermined. Sequencing was performed on blood. This receptor was obtained from a woman in her 30s in good health. The chain uses TRBV3-1 and TRBJ2-7; a possible D gene is TRBD1 (5 bases). The DNA of the CDR3 is TGTGCCAGCAACAAGGGGTCCTACGAGCAGTACTTC. Translating it yields CASNKGSYEQYF.